This entry features one TCR beta chain sequence. Its antigen is as yet unknown. The CDR3 sequence is 15 residues long. From germline, CDR1 is LNHNV and CDR2 YYDKDF (reference sequence). V was shortened by 6 bases and J by 4 bases, with 17 bases between the two germline ends. This specimen belongs to a study of cytomegalovirus exposure and HLA in healthy donors. The study's findings and limits: Sequencing likely generated an artifact that appeared as a cluster of highly shared sequence variants.

Both 60 Vbeta primers and 13 Jbeta primers went into the PCR. The protocol was immunoSEQ multiplex PCR, while the TCRdb copy is restricted to in-frame clones and leaves out a portion. Here the sample spans 110,000 to 150,000 clones, around 78% being singletons. Specimen: PBMCs. This clonotype was obtained from a woman aged 18 to 35 in good health and CMV-seropositive. The chain recombines TRBV15 with TRBJ2-3, with D perhaps matching TRBD1 (8 bases). The CDR3 is CATRNRGGKPDTQYF. As DNA, the CDR3 is TGTGCCACCAGGAACAGGGGGGGGAAACCAGATACGCAGTATTTT.